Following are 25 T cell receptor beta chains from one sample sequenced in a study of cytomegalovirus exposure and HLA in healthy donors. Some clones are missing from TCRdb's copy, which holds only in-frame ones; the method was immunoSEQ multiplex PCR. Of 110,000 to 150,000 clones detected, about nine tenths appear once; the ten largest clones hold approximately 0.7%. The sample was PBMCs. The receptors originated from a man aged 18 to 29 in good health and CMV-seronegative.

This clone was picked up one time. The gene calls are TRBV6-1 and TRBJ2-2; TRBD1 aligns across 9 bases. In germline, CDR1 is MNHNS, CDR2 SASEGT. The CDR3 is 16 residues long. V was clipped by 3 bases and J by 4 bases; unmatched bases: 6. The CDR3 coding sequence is TGTGCCAGCAGTGATCCCGGACAGGGGACCACCGGGGAGCTGTTTTTT. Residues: CASSDPGQGTTGELFF.

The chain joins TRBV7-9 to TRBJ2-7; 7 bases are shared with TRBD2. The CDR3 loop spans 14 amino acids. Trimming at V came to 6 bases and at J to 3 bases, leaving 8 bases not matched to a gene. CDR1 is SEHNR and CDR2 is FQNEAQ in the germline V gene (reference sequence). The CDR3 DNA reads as TGTGCCAGCAGACCTAGCGGCGCCCTCTACGAGCAGTACTTC. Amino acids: CASRPSGALYEQYF.

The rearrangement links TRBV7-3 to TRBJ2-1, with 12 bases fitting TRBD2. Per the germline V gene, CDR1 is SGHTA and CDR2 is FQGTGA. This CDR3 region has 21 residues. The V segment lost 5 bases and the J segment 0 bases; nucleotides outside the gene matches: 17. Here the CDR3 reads CASSPTETSGGTSPSYNEQFF. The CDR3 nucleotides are TGTGCCAGCAGCCCAACCGAGACTAGCGGGGGCACCAGTCCCTCCTACAATGAGCAGTTCTTC.

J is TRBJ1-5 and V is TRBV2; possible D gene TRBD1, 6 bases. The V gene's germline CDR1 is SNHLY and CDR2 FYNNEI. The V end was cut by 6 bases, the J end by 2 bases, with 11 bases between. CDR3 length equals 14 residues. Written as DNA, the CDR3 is TGTGCCAGCAGCCCCAGGGGAGGCAATCAGCCCCAGCATTTT. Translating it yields CASSPRGGNQPQHF.

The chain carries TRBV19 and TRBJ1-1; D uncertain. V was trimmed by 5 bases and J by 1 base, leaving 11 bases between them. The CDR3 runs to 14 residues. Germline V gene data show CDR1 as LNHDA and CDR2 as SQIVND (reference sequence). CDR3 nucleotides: TGTGCCAGTAGTCCCTCGGGGAGGAACACTGAAGCTTTCTTT. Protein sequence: CASSPSGRNTEAFF. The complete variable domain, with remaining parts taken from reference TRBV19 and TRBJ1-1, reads DGGITQSPKYLFRKEGQNVTLSCEQNLNHDAMYWYRQDPGQGLRLIYYSQIVNDFQKGDIAEGYSVSREKKESFPLTVTSAQKNPTAFYLCASSPSGRNTEAFFGQGTRLTVV.

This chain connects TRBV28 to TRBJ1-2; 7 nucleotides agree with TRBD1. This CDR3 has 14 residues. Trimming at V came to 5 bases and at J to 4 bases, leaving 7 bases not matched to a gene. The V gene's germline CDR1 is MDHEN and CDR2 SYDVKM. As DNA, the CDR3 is TGTGCCAGCAGTCTTATACGACAGGGCTATGGCTACACCTTC. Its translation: CASSLIRQGYGYTF.

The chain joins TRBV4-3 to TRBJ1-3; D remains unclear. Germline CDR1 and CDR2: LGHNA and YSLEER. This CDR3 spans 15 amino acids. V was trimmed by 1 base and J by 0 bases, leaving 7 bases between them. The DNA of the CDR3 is TGCGCCAGCAGCCAAGGATCTAGCTCTGGAAACACCATATATTTT. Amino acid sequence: CASSQGSSSGNTIYF.

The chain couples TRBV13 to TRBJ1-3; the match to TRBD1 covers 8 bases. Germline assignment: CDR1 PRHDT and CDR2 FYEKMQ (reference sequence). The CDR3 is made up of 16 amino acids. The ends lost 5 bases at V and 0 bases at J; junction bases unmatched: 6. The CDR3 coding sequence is TGTGCCAGCAGCCACAGACAGGGGTACTCTGGAAACACCATATATTTT. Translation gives CASSHRQGYSGNTIYF.

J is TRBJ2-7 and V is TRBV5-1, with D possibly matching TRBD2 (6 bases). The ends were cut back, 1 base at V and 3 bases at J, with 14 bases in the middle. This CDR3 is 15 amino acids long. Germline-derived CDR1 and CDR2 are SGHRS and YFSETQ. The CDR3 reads CASSLQTGVNYEQYV. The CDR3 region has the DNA TGCGCCAGCAGCTTGCAGACGGGAGTTAACTACGAGCAGTACGTC.

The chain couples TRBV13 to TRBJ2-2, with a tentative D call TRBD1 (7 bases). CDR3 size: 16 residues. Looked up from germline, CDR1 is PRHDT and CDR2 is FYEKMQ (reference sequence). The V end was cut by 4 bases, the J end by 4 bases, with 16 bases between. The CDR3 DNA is TGTGCCAGCAGCTCCCATCTCCAGGGGGGCACCGGGGAGCTGTTTTTT. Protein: CASSSHLQGGTGELFF.

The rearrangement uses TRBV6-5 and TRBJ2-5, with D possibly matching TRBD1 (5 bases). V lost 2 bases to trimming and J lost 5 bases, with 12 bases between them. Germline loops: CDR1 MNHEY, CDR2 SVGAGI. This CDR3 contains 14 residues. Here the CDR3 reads CASSYRGLRETQYF. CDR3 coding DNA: TGTGCCAGCAGTTACAGGGGCTTGAGGGAGACCCAGTACTTC.

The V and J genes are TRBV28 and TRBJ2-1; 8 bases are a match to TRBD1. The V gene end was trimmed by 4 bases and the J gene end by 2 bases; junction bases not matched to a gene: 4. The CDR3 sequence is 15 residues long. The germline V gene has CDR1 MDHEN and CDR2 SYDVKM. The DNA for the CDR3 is TGTGCCAGCAGTTCCCGCAGGGGGCCCTACAATGAGCAGTTCTTC. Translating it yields CASSSRRGPYNEQFF.

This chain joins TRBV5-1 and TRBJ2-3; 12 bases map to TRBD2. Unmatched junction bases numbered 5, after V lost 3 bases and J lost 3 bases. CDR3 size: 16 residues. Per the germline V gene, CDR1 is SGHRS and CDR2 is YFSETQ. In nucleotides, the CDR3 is TGCGCCAGCAGCTACAGGACTAGCGGGAAAACAGATACGCAGTATTTT. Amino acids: CASSYRTSGKTDTQYF.

Here the CDR3 reads CASSPDRTNYGYTF. CDR3 sequence (DNA): TGTGCCAGCAGTCCGGACAGGACTAACTATGGCTACACCTTC. V gene TRBV6-5 combines with J gene TRBJ1-2, with 7 bases aligning to TRBD1. This CDR3 contains 14 residues. The junction had 3 bases not matched to a gene; V was cut back by 5 bases and J by 0 bases. Germline assignment: CDR1 MNHEY and CDR2 SVGAGI.

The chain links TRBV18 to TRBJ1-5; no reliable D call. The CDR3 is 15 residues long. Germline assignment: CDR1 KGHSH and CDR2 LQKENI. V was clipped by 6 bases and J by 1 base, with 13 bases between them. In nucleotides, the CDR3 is TGTGCCAGCTCCCAGAGGTTAGAAAGCAATCAGCCCCAGCATTTT. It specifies CASSQRLESNQPQHF.

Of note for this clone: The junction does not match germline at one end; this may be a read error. CDR3 region: CAISSTGVNTEAFF. In DNA form, the CDR3 reads TGTGCCATCAGCTCCACAGGGGTGAATACTGAAGCTTTCTTT. The chain couples TRBV10-3 to TRBJ1-1; 7 bases map to TRBD1. The CDR3 extends over 14 amino acids. CDR1 is ENHRY, CDR2 SYGVKD, per germline.

This CDR3 is CASSLASGGETQYF. The CDR3 DNA sequence: TGTGCCAGCAGCTTGGCGTCAGGGGGGGAGACCCAGTACTTC. The chain uses TRBV5-4 and TRBJ2-5, with a possible D match to TRBD1 (7 bases). The V end lost 0 bases, the J end lost 5 bases, and 11 bases lay between the germline ends. CDR3 size: 14 residues. Germline lookup yields CDR1 SGHNT and CDR2 YYREEE (reference sequence).

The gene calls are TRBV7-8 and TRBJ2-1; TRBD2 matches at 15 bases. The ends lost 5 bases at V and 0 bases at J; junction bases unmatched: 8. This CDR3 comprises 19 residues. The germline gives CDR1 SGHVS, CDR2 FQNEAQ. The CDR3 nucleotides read TGTGCCAGCAGCCATAGGGGGACTAGCGGGAGGAGCTCCTACAATGAGCAGTTCTTC. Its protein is CASSHRGTSGRSSYNEQFF.

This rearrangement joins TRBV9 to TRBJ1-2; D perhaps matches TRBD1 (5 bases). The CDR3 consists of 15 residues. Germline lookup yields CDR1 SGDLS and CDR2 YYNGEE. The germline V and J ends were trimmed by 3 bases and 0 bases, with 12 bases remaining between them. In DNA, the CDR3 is TGTGCCAGCAGCGCCACAGGTATCGCTAACTATGGCTACACCTTC. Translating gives CASSATGIANYGYTF. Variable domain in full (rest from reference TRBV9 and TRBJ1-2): DSGVTQTPKHLITATGQRVTLRCSPRSGDLSVYWYQQSLDQGLQFLIQYYNGEERAKGNILERFSAQQFPDLHSELNLSSLELGDSALYFCASSATGIANYGYTFGSGTRLTVV.

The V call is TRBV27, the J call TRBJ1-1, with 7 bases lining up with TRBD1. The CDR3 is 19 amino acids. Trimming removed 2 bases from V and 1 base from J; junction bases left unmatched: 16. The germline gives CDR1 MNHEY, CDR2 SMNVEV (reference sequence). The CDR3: CASSLSQGGGGKSNTEAFF. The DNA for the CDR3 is TGTGCCAGCAGTTTAAGTCAGGGGGGAGGCGGAAAATCGAACACTGAAGCTTTCTTT.

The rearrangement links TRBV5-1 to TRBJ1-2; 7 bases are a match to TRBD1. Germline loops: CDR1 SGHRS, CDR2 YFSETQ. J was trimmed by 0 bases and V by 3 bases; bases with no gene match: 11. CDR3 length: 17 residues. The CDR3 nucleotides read TGCGCCAGCAGCTCGAACAGGGGACGAGCCACTAACTATGGCTACACCTTC. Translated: CASSSNRGRATNYGYTF. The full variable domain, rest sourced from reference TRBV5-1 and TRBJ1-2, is KAGVTQTPRYLIKTRGQQVTLSCSPISGHRSVSWYQQTPGQGLQFLFEYFSETQRNKGNFPGRFSGRQFSNSRSEMNVSTLELGDSALYLCASSSNRGRATNYGYTFGSGTRLTVV.

The CDR3 reads CASSYRQAYNEQFF. In DNA form, the CDR3 reads TGTGCCAGCAGCTACCGACAGGCCTACAATGAGCAGTTCTTC. The rearrangement uses TRBV5-8 and TRBJ2-1; D is perhaps TRBD1 (6 bases). This CDR3 has 14 amino acids. V was pared by 3 bases and J by 2 bases, with 9 bases between. CDR1 and CDR2 from the germline V gene are SGHTS and YDEGEE.

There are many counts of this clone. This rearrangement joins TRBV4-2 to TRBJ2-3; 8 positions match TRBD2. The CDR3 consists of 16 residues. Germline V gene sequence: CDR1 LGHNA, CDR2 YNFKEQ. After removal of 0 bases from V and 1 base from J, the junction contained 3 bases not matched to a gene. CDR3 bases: TGTGCCAGCAGCCAAGATCGGGGGGGAGGCACAGATACGCAGTATTTT. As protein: CASSQDRGGGTDTQYF.

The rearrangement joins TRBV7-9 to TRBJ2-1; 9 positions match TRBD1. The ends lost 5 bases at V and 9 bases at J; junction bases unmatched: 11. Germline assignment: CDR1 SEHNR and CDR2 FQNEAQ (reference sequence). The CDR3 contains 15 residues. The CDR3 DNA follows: TGTGCCAGCAGCCAAGGGACAGGGCGTGGTGGTGAGCAGTTCTTC. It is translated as CASSQGTGRGGEQFF. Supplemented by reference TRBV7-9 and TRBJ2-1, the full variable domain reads DTGVSQNPRHKITKRGQNVTFRCDPISEHNRLYWYRQTLGQGPEFLTYFQNEAQLEKSRLLSDRFSAERPKGSFSTLEIQRTEQGDSAMYLCASSQGTGRGGEQFFGPGTRLTVL.

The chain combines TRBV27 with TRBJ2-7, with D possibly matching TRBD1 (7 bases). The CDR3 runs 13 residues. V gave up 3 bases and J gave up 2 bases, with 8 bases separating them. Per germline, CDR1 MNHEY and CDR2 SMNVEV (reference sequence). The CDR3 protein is CASSFRGAYEQYF. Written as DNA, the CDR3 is TGTGCCAGCAGTTTCAGGGGGGCCTACGAGCAGTACTTC.